These 8 T cell receptor beta chains came from one sample sequenced in a study of blood T cell repertoires in COVID-19. TCRdb's copy holds only in-frame clones and misses some; the assay was immunoSEQ multiplex PCR. The table shows about 250,000 clones, with about 82% occurring only once. Sequencing was carried out using PBMCs or T cells enriched from blood (not recorded which). Receptor source: a woman aged 45-65 years with acute COVID-19.

This chain joins TRBV19 and TRBJ2-7, with D hard to call. Trimming took off 3 bases at V and 0 bases at J, with 15 bases between the two ends. The CDR3 sequence is 16 residues long. Germline V lookup: CDR1 LNHDA, CDR2 SQIVND (reference sequence). In DNA form, the CDR3 reads TGTGCCAGTAGTATGGGCCACCCGATGGCCTCCTACGAGCAGTACTTC. The encoded protein is CASSMGHPMASYEQYF.

This clone was found once. J is TRBJ1-2 and V is TRBV30; perhaps TRBD1 as D (5 bases). CDR1 is GTSNPN and CDR2 is SVGIG in the germline V gene (reference sequence). The CDR3 runs to 12 residues. Trimming shortened V by 7 bases and J by 8 bases, and 17 bases separated the two germline ends. The CDR3 DNA is TGTGCCTCGCCGCGGGGGTTCAACGGCTACACCTTC. Its protein product is CASPRGFNGYTF.

The CDR3 here is CASSELYSQETQYF. In DNA, the CDR3 is TGTGCCAGCAGTGAACTTTACAGTCAAGAGACCCAGTACTTC. The rearrangement joins TRBV6-1 to TRBJ2-5; D not certain. Deletions cut 2 bases from V and 2 bases from J, with 9 bases between. Germline V gene data show CDR1 as MNHNS and CDR2 as SASEGT. This CDR3 comprises 14 residues.

This chain uses TRBV5-1 with TRBJ1-1; perhaps TRBD1 as D (6 bases). V gave up 1 base and J gave up 4 bases, with 14 bases separating them. Germline V gene lookup returns CDR1 SGHRS and CDR2 YFSETQ. There are 15 residues in the CDR3. The CDR3 reads CASSLRGGRGTEAFF. As DNA, the CDR3 is TGCGCCAGCAGCTTGCGCGGGGGGCGCGGCACTGAAGCTTTCTTT.

The chain combines TRBV5-1 with TRBJ1-5; 9 bases fit TRBD1. Germline lookup yields CDR1 SGHRS and CDR2 YFSETQ. V shed 5 bases and J 3 bases; nucleotides not matched to a gene: 12. This CDR3 comprises 17 residues. Here the CDR3 reads CASSPVPGQGTNQPQHF. The CDR3 DNA is TGCGCCAGCAGTCCAGTCCCGGGACAGGGCACCAATCAGCCCCAGCATTTT.

The genes are TRBV6-2 or TRBV6-3 and TRBJ2-4; D remains ambiguous. V gave up 6 bases and J gave up 5 bases, with 17 bases separating them. The CDR3 is 15 amino acids. Looked up from germline, CDR1 is MNHEY and CDR2 is SVGEGT. The CDR3 coding sequence is TGTGCCAGCAGCGAATGGGCAGAGATTCAAAACATTCAGTACTTC. This encodes CASSEWAEIQNIQYF.

The chain joins TRBV11-2 to TRBJ2-7; D perhaps matches TRBD1 (5 bases). Germline CDR1 SGHAT, CDR2 FQNNGV. Trimming took 2 bases from V and 2 from J, leaving 7 bases between them. The CDR3 covers 13 residues. In nucleotides, the CDR3 is TGTGCCAGCAGCTTACGACAGCCCTACGAGCAGTACTTC. Protein sequence: CASSLRQPYEQYF.

As for this clone: At the DNA level, this CDR3 is encoded by other sequences in the same sample as well. The chain couples TRBV20-1 to TRBJ2-7; perhaps TRBD1 as D (5 bases). V dropped 2 bases and J dropped 5 bases, with 7 bases sitting between them. This CDR3 is 11 amino acids long. Germline assignment: CDR1 DFQATT and CDR2 SNEGSKA (reference sequence). The CDR3 reads CSARQGHEQYF. In DNA, the CDR3 is TGCAGTGCTAGACAGGGCCACGAGCAGTACTTC.